This T cell receptor (beta chain) was identified during a study of radiation and T cells in renal cell carcinoma. Turning to the study itself: Nephrectomy followed 15 Gy stereotactic body radiation by 4 weeks.

This CDR3 has 12 amino acids. Germline CDR1 and CDR2: SGHAT and FQNNGV. V was trimmed by 8 bases and J by 2 bases, leaving 9 bases between them. Sequenced by immunoSEQ multiplex PCR; TCRdb stores in-frame clones only, minus some. The sample includes 110,000 to 150,000 clones, 70% to 90% seen only once; the top ten take more than 10%. Described time point: baseline pretreatment blood. Indicated treatment: 15 Gy SBRT to primary tumor, nephrectomy 4 weeks later. This receptor was obtained from a woman aged 45 to 65 with renal cell carcinoma. Sequences were derived from blood, sampled from a patient whose treatment included radiotherapy and nephrectomy. This chain links TRBV11-2 with TRBJ2-5, with D perhaps TRBD2 (6 bases). The CDR3 sequence: CASEAGQETQYF. The CDR3 DNA sequence: TGTGCCAGCGAGGCGGGGCAAGAGACCCAGTACTTC.